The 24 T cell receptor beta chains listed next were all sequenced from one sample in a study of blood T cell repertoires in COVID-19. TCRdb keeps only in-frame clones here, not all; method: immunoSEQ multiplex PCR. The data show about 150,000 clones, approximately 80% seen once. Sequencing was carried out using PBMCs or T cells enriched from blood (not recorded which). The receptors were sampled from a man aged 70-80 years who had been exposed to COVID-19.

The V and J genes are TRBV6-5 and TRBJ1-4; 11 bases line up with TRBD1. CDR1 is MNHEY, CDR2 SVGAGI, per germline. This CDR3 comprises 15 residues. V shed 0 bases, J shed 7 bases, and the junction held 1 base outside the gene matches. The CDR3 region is CASSYSDRGREKLFF. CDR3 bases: TGTGCCAGCAGTTACTCGGACAGGGGGCGTGAAAAACTGTTTTTT.

The CDR3 region has the DNA TGTGCCAGCAGTCTCCGGGACAATCAAGAGACCCAGTACTTC. This sequence encodes CASSLRDNQETQYF. The chain uses TRBV6-2 or TRBV6-3 and TRBJ2-5; D might be TRBD1 (6 bases). The CDR3 has 14 residues. Trimming removed 5 bases at V and 2 bases at J, with 12 bases between. CDR1 is MNHEY, CDR2 SVGEGT, per germline.

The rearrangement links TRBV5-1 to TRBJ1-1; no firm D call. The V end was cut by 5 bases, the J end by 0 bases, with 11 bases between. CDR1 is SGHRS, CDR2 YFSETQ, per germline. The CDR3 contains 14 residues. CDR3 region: CASRVFDMNTEAFF. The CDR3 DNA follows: TGCGCCAGCAGAGTCTTCGACATGAACACTGAAGCTTTCTTT.

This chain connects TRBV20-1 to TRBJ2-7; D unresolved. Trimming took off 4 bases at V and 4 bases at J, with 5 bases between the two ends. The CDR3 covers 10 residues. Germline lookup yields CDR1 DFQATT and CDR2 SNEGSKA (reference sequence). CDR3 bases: TGCAGTGCTACCCGTTACGAGCAGTACTTC. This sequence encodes CSATRYEQYF.

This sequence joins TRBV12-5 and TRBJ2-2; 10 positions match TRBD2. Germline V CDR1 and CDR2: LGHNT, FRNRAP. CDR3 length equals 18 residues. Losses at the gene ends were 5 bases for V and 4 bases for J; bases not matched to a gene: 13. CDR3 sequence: CASGPAKSGGVGTGELFF. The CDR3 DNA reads TGTGCTAGTGGTCCCGCAAAAAGCGGGGGGGTTGGCACCGGGGAGCTGTTTTTT.

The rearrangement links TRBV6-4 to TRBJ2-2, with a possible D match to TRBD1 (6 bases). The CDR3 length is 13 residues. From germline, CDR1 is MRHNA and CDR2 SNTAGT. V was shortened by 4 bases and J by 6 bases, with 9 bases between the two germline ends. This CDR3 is CASSVGAAGELFF. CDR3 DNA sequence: TGTGCCAGCAGTGTGGGGGCGGCCGGGGAGCTGTTTTTT.

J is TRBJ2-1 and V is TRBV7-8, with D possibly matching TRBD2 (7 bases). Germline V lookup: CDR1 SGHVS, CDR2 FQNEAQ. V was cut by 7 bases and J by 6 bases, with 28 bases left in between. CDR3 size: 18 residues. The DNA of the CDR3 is TGTGCCAGCACCAGCTGGGGGGAGGGGACACGAGCTTCCAATGAGCAGTTCTTC. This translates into CASTSWGEGTRASNEQFF.

For the CDR3, the DNA is TGTGCCAGCAGCTTGGACCGCCGGACTTCTGGAAACACCATATATTTT. Translated, it gives CASSLDRRTSGNTIYF. The chain links TRBV11-2 to TRBJ1-3; no definite D call. Trimming shortened V by 3 bases and J by 1 base, and 13 bases separated the two germline ends. Germline lookup yields CDR1 SGHAT and CDR2 FQNNGV. The CDR3 spans 16 residues.

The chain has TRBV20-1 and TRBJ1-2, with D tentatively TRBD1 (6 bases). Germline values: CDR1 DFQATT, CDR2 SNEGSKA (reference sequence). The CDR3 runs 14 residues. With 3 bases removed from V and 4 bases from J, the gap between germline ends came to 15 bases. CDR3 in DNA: TGCAGTGCTAGTGTGGGGGGGCGATCCTATGGCTACACCTTC. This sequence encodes CSASVGGRSYGYTF.

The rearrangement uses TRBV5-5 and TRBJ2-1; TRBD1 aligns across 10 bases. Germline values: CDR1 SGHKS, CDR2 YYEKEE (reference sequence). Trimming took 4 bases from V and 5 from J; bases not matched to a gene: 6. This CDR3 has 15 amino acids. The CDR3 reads CASSLSGTGDNEQFF. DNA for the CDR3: TGTGCCAGCAGCCTATCCGGGACAGGGGACAATGAGCAGTTCTTC. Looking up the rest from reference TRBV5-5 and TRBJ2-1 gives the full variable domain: DAGVTQSPTHLIKTRGQQVTLRCSPISGHKSVSWYQQVLGQGPQFIFQYYEKEERGRGNFPDRFSARQFPNYSSELNVNALLLGDSALYLCASSLSGTGDNEQFFGPGTRLTVL.

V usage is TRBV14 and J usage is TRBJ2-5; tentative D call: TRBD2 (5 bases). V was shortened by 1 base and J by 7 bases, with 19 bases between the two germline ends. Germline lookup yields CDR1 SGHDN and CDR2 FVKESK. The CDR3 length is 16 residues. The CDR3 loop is CASSQVLTGRRGTQYF. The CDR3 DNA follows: TGTGCCAGCAGCCAAGTCTTGACGGGAAGAAGAGGGACCCAGTACTTC.

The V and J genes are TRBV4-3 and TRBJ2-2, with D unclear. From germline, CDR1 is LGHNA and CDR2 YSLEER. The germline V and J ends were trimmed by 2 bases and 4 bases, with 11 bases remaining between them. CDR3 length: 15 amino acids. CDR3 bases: TGCGCCAGCAGCCAAAATACCCTTAGCACCGGGGAGCTGTTTTTT. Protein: CASSQNTLSTGELFF.

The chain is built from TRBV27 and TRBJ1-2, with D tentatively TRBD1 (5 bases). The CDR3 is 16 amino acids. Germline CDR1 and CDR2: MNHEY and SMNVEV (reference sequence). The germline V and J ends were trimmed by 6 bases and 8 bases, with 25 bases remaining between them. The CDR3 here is CASSPESRARPDGYTF. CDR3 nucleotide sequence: TGTGCCAGCAGCCCAGAGAGCAGGGCCAGACCGGACGGCTACACCTTC.

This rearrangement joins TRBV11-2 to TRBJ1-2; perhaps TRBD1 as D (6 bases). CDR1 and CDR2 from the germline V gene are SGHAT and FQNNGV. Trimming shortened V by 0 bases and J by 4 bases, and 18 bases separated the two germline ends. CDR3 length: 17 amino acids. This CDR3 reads CASSLDRDSPRGYGYTF. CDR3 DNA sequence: TGTGCCAGCAGCTTAGATAGAGACAGCCCCAGGGGCTATGGCTACACCTTC.

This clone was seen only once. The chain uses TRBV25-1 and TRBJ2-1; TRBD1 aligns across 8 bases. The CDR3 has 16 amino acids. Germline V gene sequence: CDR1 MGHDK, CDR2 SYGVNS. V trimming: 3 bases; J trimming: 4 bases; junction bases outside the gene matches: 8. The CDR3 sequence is CASSDSRQGPYNEQFF. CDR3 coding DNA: TGTGCCAGCAGTGATTCGCGACAGGGGCCTTACAATGAGCAGTTCTTC.

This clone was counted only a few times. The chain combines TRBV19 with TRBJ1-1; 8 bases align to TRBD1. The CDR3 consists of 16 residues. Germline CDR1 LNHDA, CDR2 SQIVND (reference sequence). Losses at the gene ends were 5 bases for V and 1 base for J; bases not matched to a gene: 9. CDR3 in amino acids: CASSPYRDRGNTEAFF. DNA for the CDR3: TGTGCCAGTAGTCCTTACCGTGACAGGGGGAACACTGAAGCTTTCTTT.

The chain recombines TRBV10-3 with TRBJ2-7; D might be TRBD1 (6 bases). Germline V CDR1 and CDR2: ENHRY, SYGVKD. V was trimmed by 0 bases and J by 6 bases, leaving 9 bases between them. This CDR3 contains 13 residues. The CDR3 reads CAISESKGGEQYF. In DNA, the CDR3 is TGTGCCATCAGTGAGTCGAAAGGGGGCGAGCAGTACTTC.

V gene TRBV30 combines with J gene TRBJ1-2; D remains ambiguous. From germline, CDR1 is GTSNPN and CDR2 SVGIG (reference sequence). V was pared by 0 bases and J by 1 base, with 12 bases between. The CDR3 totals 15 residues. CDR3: CAWSVQQSINYGYTF. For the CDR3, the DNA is TGTGCCTGGAGTGTACAGCAGTCTATTAACTATGGCTACACCTTC.

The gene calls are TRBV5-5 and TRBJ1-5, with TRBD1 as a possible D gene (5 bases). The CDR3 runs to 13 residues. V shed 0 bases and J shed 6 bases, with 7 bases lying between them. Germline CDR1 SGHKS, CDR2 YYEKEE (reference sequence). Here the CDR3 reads CASSLAQGQPQHF. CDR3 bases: TGTGCCAGCAGCTTGGCGCAGGGTCAGCCCCAGCATTTT. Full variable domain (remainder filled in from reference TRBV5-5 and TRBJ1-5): DAGVTQSPTHLIKTRGQQVTLRCSPISGHKSVSWYQQVLGQGPQFIFQYYEKEERGRGNFPDRFSARQFPNYSSELNVNALLLGDSALYLCASSLAQGQPQHFGDGTRLSIL.

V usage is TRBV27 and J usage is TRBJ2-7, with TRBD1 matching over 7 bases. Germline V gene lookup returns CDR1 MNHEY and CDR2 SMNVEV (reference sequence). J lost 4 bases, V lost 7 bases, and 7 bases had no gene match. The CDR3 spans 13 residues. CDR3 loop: CASMRTGSYEQYF. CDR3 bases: TGTGCCAGCATGCGGACAGGTTCATACGAGCAGTACTTC.

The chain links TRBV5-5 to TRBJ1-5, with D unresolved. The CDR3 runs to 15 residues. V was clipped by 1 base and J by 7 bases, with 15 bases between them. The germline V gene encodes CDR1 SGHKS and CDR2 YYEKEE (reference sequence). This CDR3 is CASSLYPAPEQPQHF. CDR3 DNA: TGTGCCAGCAGCTTGTATCCAGCGCCCGAGCAGCCCCAGCATTTT.

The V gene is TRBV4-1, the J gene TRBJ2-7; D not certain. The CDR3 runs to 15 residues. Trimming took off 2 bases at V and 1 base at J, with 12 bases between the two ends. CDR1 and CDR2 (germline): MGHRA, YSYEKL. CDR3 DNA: TGCGCCAGCAGCCAAACCCCTACAGTGTCCTACGAGCAGTACTTC. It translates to CASSQTPTVSYEQYF.

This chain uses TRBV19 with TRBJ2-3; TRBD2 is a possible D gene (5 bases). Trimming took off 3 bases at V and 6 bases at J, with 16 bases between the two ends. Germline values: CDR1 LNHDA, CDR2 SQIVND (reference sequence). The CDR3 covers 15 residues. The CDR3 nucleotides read TGTGCCAGTAGTATTCCTCTCCTAGCTGGCGATACGCAGTATTTT. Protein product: CASSIPLLAGDTQYF.

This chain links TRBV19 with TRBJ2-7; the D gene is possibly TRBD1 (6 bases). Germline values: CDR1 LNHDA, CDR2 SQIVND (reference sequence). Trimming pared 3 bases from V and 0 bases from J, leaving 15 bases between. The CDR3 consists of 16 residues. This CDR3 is CASSMPGQRNSYEQYF. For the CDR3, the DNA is TGTGCCAGTAGTATGCCCGGACAGAGAAACTCCTACGAGCAGTACTTC.